A selection of T cell receptor beta chains follows, all from one sample in a study of T cell responses to AZD1222 COVID-19 vaccine. Sequenced by immunoSEQ multiplex PCR; TCRdb stores in-frame clones only, minus some. This table has 95,000 to 110,000 clones, about 87% appearing once. The source was peripheral blood, collected on day 0 of AZD1222 vaccination. Every receptor here comes from an adult in good health. Each CDR3 is given with its conserved first and last residue. The D gene is left open where the match is weak. For some rows the clone size is stated as once, few or many, or as a class when expanded; others skip it.

j_call d_call v_call clone_size cdr3_aa cdr3_nt
TRBJ2-3 TRBD2 TRBV9 . CASSVGDGRRADTQYF TGTGCCAGCAGCGTAGGTGACGGGAGGCGGGCAGATACGCAGTATTTT
TRBJ2-5 . TRBV28 . CASSAGQQETQYF TGTGCCAGCAGTGCAGGACAGCAAGAGACCCAGTACTTC
TRBJ2-7 . TRBV6-1 . CASSDPGSSYEQYF TGTGCCAGCAGTGACCCGGGTTCCTCCTACGAGCAGTACTTC
TRBJ2-7 TRBD1 TRBV28 once CASSTGGRYEQYF TGTGCCAGCTCAACAGGGGGCAGGTACGAGCAGTACTTC
TRBJ2-5 TRBD1 TRBV6-5 . CASSYRTGQETQYF TGTGCCAGCAGTTACCGGACAGGGCAAGAGACCCAGTACTTC
TRBJ1-5 . TRBV7-9 few CASSLRGSNQPQHF TGTGCCAGCAGCTTAAGAGGTAGCAATCAGCCCCAGCATTTT
TRBJ1-3 . TRBV9 . CASSRDGISGNTIYF TGTGCCAGCAGCCGGGACGGTATCTCTGGAAACACCATATATTTT
TRBJ1-1 TRBD1 TRBV7-2 . CASSTRQGLNTEAFF TGTGCCAGCAGCACCAGACAGGGGTTGAACACTGAAGCTTTCTTT
TRBJ2-3 . TRBV7-2 few CASSLDPSTDTQYF TGTGCCAGCAGCTTAGATCCAAGCACAGATACGCAGTATTTT
TRBJ2-7 . TRBV6-5 . CASATGRYEQYF TGTGCCAGCGCGACAGGGAGGTACGAGCAGTACTTC
TRBJ2-2 . TRBV19 . CASREARDTGELFF TGTGCCAGTAGGGAGGCCCGGGACACCGGGGAGCTGTTTTTT
TRBJ2-7 . TRBV5-4 . CASSLAGLVEQYF TGTGCCAGCAGCTTGGCGGGGCTAGTCGAGCAGTACTTC
TRBJ1-4 . TRBV30 . CAWTGGATNEKLFF TGTGCCTGGACCGGCGGTGCAACTAATGAAAAACTGTTTTTT
TRBJ2-3 . TRBV7-8 . CASSYGGDTQYF TGTGCCAGCAGCTATGGGGGAGATACGCAGTATTTT
TRBJ1-2 . TRBV7-9 . CASSSDSNYGYTF TGTGCCAGCAGCTCCGACAGCAACTATGGCTACACCTTC
TRBJ2-7 . TRBV5-1 . CASSLGGRVYEQYF TGCGCCAGCAGCTTGGGAGGCAGGGTCTACGAGCAGTACTTC
TRBJ2-7 TRBD1 TRBV2 . CASKTGTGVIYEQYF TGTGCCAGCAAAACCGGGACAGGGGTAATATACGAGCAGTACTTC
TRBJ1-5 . TRBV11-2 few CASSLAGINQPQHF TGTGCCAGCAGCTTAGCGGGGATCAATCAGCCCCAGCATTTT
TRBJ1-5 . TRBV24-1 few CATSGRGQNQPQHF TGTGCCACCAGTGGCAGGGGCCAAAATCAGCCCCAGCATTTT
TRBJ2-6 TRBD2 TRBV7-9 . CASSSPGLASSGANVLTF TGTGCCAGCAGCTCCCCGGGACTAGCGAGTTCTGGGGCCAACGTCCTGACTTTC
TRBJ2-4 TRBD2 TRBV10-3 . CAISGTTNIQYF TGTGCCATATCCGGGACTACTAACATTCAGTACTTC
TRBJ2-1 TRBD1 TRBV19 . CAPSTGSNEQFF TGTGCTCCATCGACAGGGTCCAATGAGCAGTTCTTC
TRBJ2-7 TRBD2 TRBV6-2/TRBV6-3 . CASSYSLAGTEEQYF TGTGCCAGCAGTTACTCCCTAGCGGGGACGGAAGAGCAGTACTTC
TRBJ2-3 TRBD2 TRBV4-1 . CASSLSSGGTTDTQYF TGCGCCAGCAGCCTCTCCTCGGGGGGGACCACAGATACGCAGTATTTT
TRBJ2-7 . TRBV11-3 . CASSLGGRLGEQYF TGTGCCAGCAGCTTAGGTGGAAGATTAGGCGAGCAGTACTTC
TRBJ2-7 . TRBV7-2 few CASSPTGGSYEQYF TGTGCCAGCAGTCCGACTGGGGGCTCCTACGAGCAGTACTTC
TRBJ1-2 . TRBV19 . CASSRGGENYGYTF TGTGCCAGTAGTCGCGGGGGAGAAAACTATGGCTACACCTTC
TRBJ2-7 . TRBV25-1 few CASSQGNSYEQYF TGTGCCAGCAGCCAGGGGAACTCCTACGAGCAGTACTTC
TRBJ2-1 . TRBV4-2 . CASSQASKNEQFF TGTGCCAGCAGCCAAGCATCCAAAAATGAGCAGTTCTTC
TRBJ1-4 TRBD1 TRBV5-5 . CASTWGTANEKLFF TGTGCCAGCACGTGGGGGACAGCAAATGAAAAACTGTTTTTT
TRBJ2-7 . TRBV7-2 few CASSLTPYEQYF TGTGCCAGCAGCTTGACCCCCTACGAGCAGTACTTC
TRBJ1-1 TRBD1 TRBV5-1 once CASSSGQKNTEAFF TGCGCCAGCAGCTCGGGACAGAAGAACACTGAAGCTTTCTTT
TRBJ2-1 . TRBV6-5 few CASSYTGLNEQFF TGTGCCAGCAGTTACACAGGTCTCAATGAGCAGTTCTTC
TRBJ1-3 . TRBV6-2/TRBV6-3 . CASSYGSSGGNTIYF TGTGCCAGCAGTTACGGGTCTTCAGGTGGAAACACCATATATTTT
TRBJ1-2 . TRBV7-9 . CGLSLVTQGSSGGYTF TGTGGCCTGAGCTTAGTCACCCAGGGGAGTAGTGGAGGCTACACCTTC
TRBJ2-7 . TRBV6-2/TRBV6-3 . CASSPPSDPPREQYF TGTGCCAGCAGTCCCCCTAGCGACCCGCCGAGGGAGCAGTACTTC
TRBJ2-3 . TRBV29-1 . CSAKGEGRADTQYF TGCAGCGCGAAGGGGGAGGGCCGAGCAGATACGCAGTATTTT
TRBJ2-2 . TRBV6-5 . CATETSGGTGELFF TGTGCCACCGAAACGTCCGGGGGAACCGGGGAGCTGTTTTTT
TRBJ1-2 . TRBV7-9 . CASSLGASSYGYTF TGTGCCAGCAGCTTAGGCGCCAGTAGCTATGGCTACACCTTC
TRBJ2-7 TRBD2 TRBV28 . CASSPPSAGALHEQYF TGTGCCAGCAGTCCCCCATCAGCGGGAGCCCTTCACGAGCAGTACTTC
TRBJ2-5 TRBD1 TRBV18 . CASEDRQETQYF TGTGCCAGCGAGGACAGGCAAGAGACCCAGTACTTC
TRBJ2-7 TRBD2 TRBV28 . CASSSTWTSEEPYEQYF TGTGCCAGCAGTTCGACCTGGACTAGCGAGGAACCCTACGAGCAGTACTTC
TRBJ1-2 . TRBV30 . CAWTPLSGSFYGYTF TGTGCCTGGACCCCCCTCTCGGGTTCTTTCTATGGCTACACCTTC
TRBJ2-3 . TRBV15 . CATRGLLGTDTQYF TGTGCCACCCGAGGACTCCTGGGCACAGATACGCAGTATTTT
TRBJ2-3 TRBD2 TRBV6-6 . CASRPLGAGGPDTQYF TGTGCCAGCCGACCGCTTGGGGCGGGAGGGCCTGATACGCAGTATTTT